The 25 T cell receptor beta chains reported below all come from one sample, sequenced in a study of blood T cell repertoires in COVID-19. The table came from immunoSEQ multiplex PCR; TCRdb's copy has only in-frame clones and leaves some out. The table includes tens of thousands of clones, 79% detected once. The sample consisted of peripheral blood. The receptors derive from a man aged 55 to 69 with active or convalescent COVID-19.

This chain links TRBV10-3 with TRBJ1-3, with unresolved D. Trimming removed 3 bases from V and 2 bases from J, with 14 bases in between. The CDR3 runs to 16 residues. The germline V gene encodes CDR1 ENHRY and CDR2 SYGVKD. CDR3 loop: CAISDRRQGTGNTIYF. The CDR3, as DNA: TGTGCCATCAGTGATCGGCGGCAAGGCACTGGAAACACCATATATTTT.

The chain uses TRBV18 and TRBJ2-7; TRBD2 agrees at 8 bases. J was trimmed by 1 base and V by 0 bases; bases with no gene match: 5. CDR3 length: 16 amino acids. Germline loops: CDR1 KGHSH, CDR2 LQKENI. The CDR3 loop reads CASSPPRGAPSYEQYF. As DNA, the CDR3 is TGTGCCAGCTCACCACCGCGGGGGGCCCCGTCCTACGAGCAGTACTTC.

The chain recombines TRBV27 with TRBJ2-7, with D perhaps TRBD2 (7 bases). Germline CDR1 reads MNHEY; CDR2 reads SMNVEV (reference sequence). The CDR3 contains 16 residues. V shed 5 bases and J shed 2 bases, with 19 bases lying between them. The CDR3 here is CASSAGGGREAYEQYF. The CDR3 DNA reads TGTGCCAGCAGTGCTGGGGGGGGCAGGGAAGCCTACGAGCAGTACTTC.

The V call is TRBV5-1, the J call TRBJ1-3; no definite D call. CDR3 length: 17 amino acids. Trimming left V 1 base short and J 0 bases short, with 14 bases between. Germline CDR1 is SGHRS and CDR2 is YFSETQ. CDR3 coding DNA: TGCGCCAGCAGCTTGTATCTTGTGGCAGACTCTGGAAACACCATATATTTT. It specifies CASSLYLVADSGNTIYF.

This clone has just one count. The gene calls are TRBV18 and TRBJ2-1; the match to TRBD1 covers 10 bases. This CDR3 spans 14 amino acids. J was trimmed by 5 bases and V by 3 bases; bases with no gene match: 1. CDR1 is KGHSH and CDR2 is LQKENI in the germline V gene. The CDR3 loop reads CASSPGTGDNEQFF. The CDR3 coding sequence is TGTGCCAGCTCACCGGGGACAGGGGACAATGAGCAGTTCTTC.

V gene TRBV19 combines with J gene TRBJ1-4, with D possibly matching TRBD1 (6 bases). CDR1 and CDR2 (germline): LNHDA, SQIVND (reference sequence). This CDR3 spans 17 amino acids. V was shortened by 3 bases and J by 8 bases, with 22 bases between the two germline ends. The CDR3 region has the DNA TGTGCCAGTAGTATCCGCCTGCGACAGGTCAGGGCCGAAAAACTGTTTTTT. Its translation: CASSIRLRQVRAEKLFF.

The rearrangement uses TRBV28 and TRBJ2-1; 9 nucleotides match TRBD1. The CDR3 consists of 15 residues. V trimming: 5 bases; J trimming: 5 bases; junction bases outside the gene matches: 7. The germline gives CDR1 MDHEN, CDR2 SYDVKM. CDR3 nucleotide sequence: TGTGCCAGCAGTCCCGGACAGGGGTATCACAATGAGCAGTTCTTC. This sequence encodes CASSPGQGYHNEQFF.

V and J are TRBV7-9 and TRBJ1-2, with D unclear. V was cut by 1 base and J by 6 bases, with 15 bases left in between. This CDR3 has 15 residues. From germline, CDR1 is SEHNR and CDR2 FQNEAQ (reference sequence). CDR3 bases: TGTGCCAGCAGCTTAGAGTGGGCCCCCAAGGATGGCTACACCTTC. Residues: CASSLEWAPKDGYTF. Supplemented by reference TRBV7-9 and TRBJ1-2, the full variable domain reads DTGVSQNPRHKITKRGQNVTFRCDPISEHNRLYWYRQTLGQGPEFLTYFQNEAQLEKSRLLSDRFSAERPKGSFSTLEIQRTEQGDSAMYLCASSLEWAPKDGYTFGSGTRLTVV.

The chain recombines TRBV30 with TRBJ2-1; D not certain. Trimming took 4 bases from V and 0 from J, leaving 16 bases between them. The CDR3 totals 16 residues. The germline V gene encodes CDR1 GTSNPN and CDR2 SVGIG (reference sequence). CDR3 DNA: TGTGCCTGGATTTCCCTGAGAGAAAGCTCCTACAATGAGCAGTTCTTC. It specifies CAWISLRESSYNEQFF.

This rearrangement joins TRBV11-3 to TRBJ2-3; D may be TRBD1 (5 bases). The germline V gene encodes CDR1 SGHNT and CDR2 YENEEA. Trimming took 4 bases from V and 3 from J, leaving 20 bases between them. This CDR3 has 17 amino acids. CDR3 region: CASSSPLGQGRTDTQYF. The CDR3 DNA sequence: TGTGCCAGCAGCTCCCCTTTGGGGCAGGGAAGGACAGATACGCAGTATTTT.

The chain has TRBV6-5 and TRBJ1-1, with D possibly TRBD1 on 5 matching bases. CDR1 and CDR2 from the germline V gene are MNHEY and SVGAGI. CDR3 size: 11 residues. The V end was cut by 7 bases, the J end by 7 bases, with 10 bases between. DNA for the CDR3: TGTGCCAGCATACAGGTCCTTGAAGCTTTCTTT. The encoded protein is CASIQVLEAFF.

V is TRBV6-5 and J is TRBJ2-1; 11 nucleotides align to TRBD1. Germline V CDR1 and CDR2: MNHEY, SVGAGI. J gave up 10 bases and V 10 bases, and 12 bases lay outside the gene matches. CDR3 length: 14 residues. The CDR3 reads CATVSGTGGREQFF. In DNA form, the CDR3 reads TGTGCCACTGTCTCCGGGACAGGGGGTCGGGAGCAGTTCTTC.

The genes are TRBV3-1 (or the pseudogene TRBV3-2) and TRBJ1-1, with D tentatively TRBD1 (5 bases). Germline assignment: CDR1 LGHDT and CDR2 YNNKEL (reference sequence). V lost 8 bases to trimming and J lost 13 bases, with 20 bases between them. This CDR3 region has 12 residues. The CDR3 reads CASSWAGRAVFF. CDR3 bases: TGTGCCAGCTCCTGGGCCGGCAGGGCGGTTTTCTTT.

The chain couples TRBV18 to TRBJ2-7, with D perhaps matching TRBD2 (5 bases). Germline CDR1 reads KGHSH; CDR2 reads LQKENI. The CDR3 length is 14 residues. V was trimmed by 6 bases and J by 3 bases, leaving 15 bases between them. CDR3: CASSGGFINYEQYF. Written as DNA, the CDR3 is TGTGCCAGCTCTGGAGGATTTATCAACTACGAGCAGTACTTC.

The rearrangement joins TRBV28 to TRBJ2-7, with 8 nucleotides matching TRBD1. The CDR3 consists of 15 residues. V was clipped by 5 bases and J by 5 bases; unmatched bases: 11. Germline assignment: CDR1 MDHEN and CDR2 SYDVKM. This chain's CDR3 is CASSPPGTGRDEQYF. CDR3 in DNA: TGTGCCAGCAGTCCGCCCGGGACAGGCCGGGACGAGCAGTACTTC.

The rearrangement uses TRBV11-3 and TRBJ2-1; 10 bases are shared with TRBD1. Germline CDR1 reads SGHNT; CDR2 reads YENEEA. The V segment lost 3 bases and the J segment 5 bases; nucleotides outside the gene matches: 4. The CDR3 is 15 amino acids. In nucleotides, the CDR3 is TGTGCCAGCAGCTTGGCCGGGACAGGGGACAATGAGCAGTTCTTC. This translates into CASSLAGTGDNEQFF.

This clone has a handful of counts. The chain recombines TRBV7-7 with TRBJ2-3, with D possibly being TRBD2 (7 bases). Trimming took 1 base from V and 4 from J, leaving 12 bases between them. Germline V gene sequence: CDR1 SSHAT, CDR2 FNYEAQ (reference sequence). CDR3 size: 15 residues. In nucleotides, the CDR3 is TGTGCCAGCAGCTTAGGCGGGGGCTGGGCAGATACGCAGTATTTT. Translation: CASSLGGGWADTQYF.

V is TRBV15 and J is TRBJ2-7; D ambiguous. This CDR3 is 13 amino acids long. Germline assignment: CDR1 LNHNV and CDR2 YYDKDF (reference sequence). With 0 bases removed from V and 2 bases from J, the gap between germline ends came to 5 bases. In nucleotides, the CDR3 is TGTGCCACCAGCAGAGATCCAACCTACGAGCAGTACTTC. Translating gives CATSRDPTYEQYF.

This clone came up a few times. V is TRBV7-9 and J is TRBJ2-1, with D perhaps TRBD1 (5 bases). The germline CDR1 and CDR2 sequences are SEHNR and FQNEAQ (reference sequence). This CDR3 spans 15 amino acids. Trimming cost V 2 bases and J 4 bases, with 12 bases left between them. The CDR3 here is CASSLSQASYNEQFF. As DNA, the CDR3 is TGTGCCAGCAGCTTATCACAGGCCTCTTACAATGAGCAGTTCTTC.

V and J are TRBV2 and TRBJ2-2; 7 nucleotides line up with TRBD1. Unmatched junction bases numbered 9, after V lost 4 bases and J lost 4 bases. Germline-derived CDR1 and CDR2 are SNHLY and FYNNEI. CDR3 length: 16 amino acids. Here the CDR3 DNA reads TGTGCCAGCAGTGGCCTTCACAGGGGCGTCACCGGGGAGCTGTTTTTT. This codes for CASSGLHRGVTGELFF.

This chain uses TRBV4-3 with TRBJ1-2; weak D call: TRBD1 (5 bases). CDR1 is LGHNA and CDR2 is YSLEER in the germline V gene. V dropped 0 bases and J dropped 2 bases, with 13 bases sitting between them. The CDR3 loop spans 16 amino acids. The DNA for the CDR3 is TGCGCCAGCAGCCAAGATCTCCAGGGCCTCAACTATGGCTACACCTTC. This sequence encodes CASSQDLQGLNYGYTF.

The chain recombines TRBV7-2 with TRBJ1-2; perhaps TRBD1 as D (5 bases). CDR1 and CDR2 from the germline V gene are SGHTA and FQGNSA. The CDR3 runs 14 residues. Trimming left V 2 bases short and J 4 bases short, with 11 bases between. The CDR3 DNA is TGTGCCAGCAGCTTATCTCCAGGGCTCTATGGCTACACCTTC. Protein product: CASSLSPGLYGYTF. Complete variable domain (other parts from reference TRBV7-2 and TRBJ1-2): GAGVSQSPSNKVTEKGKDVELRCDPISGHTALYWYRQSLGQGLEFLIYFQGNSAPDKSGLPSDRFSAERTGGSVSTLTIQRTQQEDSAVYLCASSLSPGLYGYTFGSGTRLTVV.

CDR3 DNA sequence: TGTGCCAGCGGCCCGTCGGGAGTTGAAAAACTGTTTTTT. It encodes CASGPSGVEKLFF. The rearrangement links TRBV5-5 to TRBJ1-4; D unresolved. The germline CDR1 and CDR2 sequences are SGHKS and YYEKEE (reference sequence). Trimming cost V 7 bases and J 7 bases, with 14 bases left between them. The CDR3 length is 13 residues.

The chain employs TRBV4-1 and TRBJ2-7, with 9 positions matching TRBD1. The CDR3 consists of 16 residues. Per the germline V gene, CDR1 is MGHRA and CDR2 is YSYEKL. After removal of 4 bases from V and 0 bases from J, the junction contained 7 bases not matched to a gene. The CDR3 bases are TGCGCCAGCAGCCGAGGCACGGGACAGGGCTCCTACGAGCAGTACTTC. Translation: CASSRGTGQGSYEQYF.

This chain joins TRBV20-1 and TRBJ2-7; 9 nucleotides align to TRBD2. The CDR3 extends over 15 amino acids. Germline V gene sequence: CDR1 DFQATT, CDR2 SNEGSKA (reference sequence). Unmatched junction bases numbered 10, after V lost 3 bases and J lost 4 bases. This CDR3 reads CSASSSASGVYEQYF. The CDR3 bases are TGCAGTGCTAGTAGCTCGGCTAGCGGGGTTTACGAGCAGTACTTC.